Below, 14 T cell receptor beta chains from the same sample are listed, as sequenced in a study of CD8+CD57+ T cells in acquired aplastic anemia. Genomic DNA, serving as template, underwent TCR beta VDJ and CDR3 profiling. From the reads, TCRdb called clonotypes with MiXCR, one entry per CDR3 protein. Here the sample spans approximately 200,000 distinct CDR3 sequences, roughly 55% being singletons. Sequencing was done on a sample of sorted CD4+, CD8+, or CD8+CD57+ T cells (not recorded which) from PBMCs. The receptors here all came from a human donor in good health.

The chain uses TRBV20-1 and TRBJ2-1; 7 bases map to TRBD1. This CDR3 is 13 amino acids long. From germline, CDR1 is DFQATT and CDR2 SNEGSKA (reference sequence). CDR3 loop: CSHEGARYNEQFF. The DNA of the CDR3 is TGCAGCCACGAGGGGGCCCGCTACAATGAGCAGTTCTTC.

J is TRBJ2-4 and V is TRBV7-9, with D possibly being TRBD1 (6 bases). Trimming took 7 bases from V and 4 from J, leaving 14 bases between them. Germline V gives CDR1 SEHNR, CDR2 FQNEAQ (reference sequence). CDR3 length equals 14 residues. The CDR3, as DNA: TGTGCCAGCACCGAGGACAGCAAGAAAAACATTCAGTACTTC. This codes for CASTEDSKKNIQYF.

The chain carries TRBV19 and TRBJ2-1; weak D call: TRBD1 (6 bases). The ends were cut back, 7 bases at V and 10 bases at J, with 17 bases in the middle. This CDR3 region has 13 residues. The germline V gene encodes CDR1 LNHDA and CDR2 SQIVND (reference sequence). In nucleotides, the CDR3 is TGTGCCAGTACCCTAAAGACAACAGGGGAGCAGTTCTTC. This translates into CASTLKTTGEQFF.

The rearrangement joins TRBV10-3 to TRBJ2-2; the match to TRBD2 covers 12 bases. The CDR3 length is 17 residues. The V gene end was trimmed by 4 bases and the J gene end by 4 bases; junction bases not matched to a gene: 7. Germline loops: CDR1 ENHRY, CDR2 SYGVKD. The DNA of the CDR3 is TGTGCCATCAGTGGAAGCCCGGGACTAGCGGGCACCGGGGAGCTGTTTTTT. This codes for CAISGSPGLAGTGELFF.

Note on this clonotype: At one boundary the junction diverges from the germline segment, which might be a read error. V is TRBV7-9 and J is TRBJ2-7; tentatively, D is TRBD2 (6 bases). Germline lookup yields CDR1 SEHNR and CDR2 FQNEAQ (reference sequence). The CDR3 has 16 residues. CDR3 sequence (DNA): TGCGCCAGCAGCATGGGACCGGGAGCCAACACCTACGAGCAGTACTTC. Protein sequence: CASSMGPGANTYEQYF.

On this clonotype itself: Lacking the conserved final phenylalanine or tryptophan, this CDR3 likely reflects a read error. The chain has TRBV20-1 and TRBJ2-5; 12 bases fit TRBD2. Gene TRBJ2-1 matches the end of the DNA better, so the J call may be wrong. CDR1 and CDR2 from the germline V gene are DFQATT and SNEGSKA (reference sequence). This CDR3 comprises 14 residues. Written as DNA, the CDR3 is TGCAGTGCACCTAGCGGGAGGGTCCCCAATGAGCAGTTCCTC. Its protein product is CSAPSGRVPNEQFL.

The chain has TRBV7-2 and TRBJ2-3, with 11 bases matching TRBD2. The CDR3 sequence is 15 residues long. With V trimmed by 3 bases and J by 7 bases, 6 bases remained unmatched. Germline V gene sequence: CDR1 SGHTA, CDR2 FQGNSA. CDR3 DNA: TGTGCCAGCAGCTTTACGACTAGCGGGATTAATACGCAGTATTTT. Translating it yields CASSFTTSGINTQYF.

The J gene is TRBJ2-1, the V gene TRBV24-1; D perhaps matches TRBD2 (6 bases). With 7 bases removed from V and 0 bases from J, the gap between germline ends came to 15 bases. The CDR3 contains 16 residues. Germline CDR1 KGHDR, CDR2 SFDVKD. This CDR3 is CATRDNSGGSYNEQFF. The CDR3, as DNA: TGTGCCACCAGGGACAATAGCGGAGGCTCCTACAATGAGCAGTTCTTC.

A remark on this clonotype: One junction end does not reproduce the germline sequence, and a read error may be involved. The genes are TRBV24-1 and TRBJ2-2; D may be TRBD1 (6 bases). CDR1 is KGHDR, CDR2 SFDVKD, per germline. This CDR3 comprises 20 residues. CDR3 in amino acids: CATSELTLRTAMHLFGELSF. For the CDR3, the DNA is TGTGCCACCAGTGAACTTACTCTAAGGACAGCGATGCACTTATTCGGGGAGCTGTCTTTT.

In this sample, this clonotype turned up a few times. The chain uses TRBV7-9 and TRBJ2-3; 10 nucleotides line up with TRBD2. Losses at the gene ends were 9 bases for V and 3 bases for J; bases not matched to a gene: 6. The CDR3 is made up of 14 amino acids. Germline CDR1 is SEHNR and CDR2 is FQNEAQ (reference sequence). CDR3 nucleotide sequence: TGTGCCAGTAGTCTAGCGGGGGTGACAGATACGCAGTATTTT. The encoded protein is CASSLAGVTDTQYF.

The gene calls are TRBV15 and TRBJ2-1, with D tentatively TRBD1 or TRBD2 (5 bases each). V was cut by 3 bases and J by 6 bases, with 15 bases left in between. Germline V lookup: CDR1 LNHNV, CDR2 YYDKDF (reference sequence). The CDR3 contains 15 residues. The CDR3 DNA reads TGTGCCACCAGCAGCCCCCCGACGGGGCTCAATGAGCAGTTCTTC. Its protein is CATSSPPTGLNEQFF. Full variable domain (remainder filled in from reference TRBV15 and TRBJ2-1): DAMVIQNPRYQVTQFGKPVTLSCSQTLNHNVMYWYQQKSSQAPKLLFHYYDKDFNNEADTPDNFQSRRPNTSFCFLDIRSPGLGDTAMYLCATSSPPTGLNEQFFGPGTRLTVL.

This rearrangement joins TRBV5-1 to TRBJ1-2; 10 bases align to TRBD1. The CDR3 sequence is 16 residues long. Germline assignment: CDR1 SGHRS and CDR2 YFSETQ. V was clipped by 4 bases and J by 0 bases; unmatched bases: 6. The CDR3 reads CASSPTGTGANYGYTF. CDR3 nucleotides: TGCGCCAGCAGCCCGACGGGGACAGGGGCTAACTATGGCTACACCTTC.

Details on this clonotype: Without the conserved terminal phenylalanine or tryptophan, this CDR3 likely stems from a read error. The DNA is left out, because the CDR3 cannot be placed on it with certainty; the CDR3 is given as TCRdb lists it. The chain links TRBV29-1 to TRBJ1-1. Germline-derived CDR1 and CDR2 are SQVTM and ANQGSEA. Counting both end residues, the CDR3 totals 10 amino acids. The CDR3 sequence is CSVEDPAAYY.

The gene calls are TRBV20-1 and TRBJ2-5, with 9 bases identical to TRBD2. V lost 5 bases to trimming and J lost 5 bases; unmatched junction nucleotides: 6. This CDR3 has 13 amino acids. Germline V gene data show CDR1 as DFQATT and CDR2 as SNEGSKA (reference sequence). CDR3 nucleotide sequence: TGCAGTGCTCACGGGGCGGGAGGGGAGACCCAGTACTTC. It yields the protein CSAHGAGGETQYF.